This T cell receptor beta chain was recorded in a study of blood T cell repertoires in COVID-19. Only in-frame clones appear in the TCRdb table, and some are missing; sequencing was by immunoSEQ multiplex PCR. The table lists some 120,000 clones, approximately 84% of them singletons. Germline V gene sequence: CDR1 SEHNR, CDR2 FQNEAQ (reference sequence). Trimming took off 5 bases at V and 8 bases at J, with 15 bases between the two ends. This CDR3 has 13 residues. Sequencing used peripheral blood. This receptor was identified in a human donor in a cohort sampled during active COVID-19. The chain joins TRBV7-9 to TRBJ1-2, with a tentative D call TRBD1 (6 bases). The CDR3 here is CASSGNREGGYTF. The CDR3 DNA reads TGTGCCAGCAGCGGGAACAGGGAGGGCGGCTACACCTTC.